A selection of T cell receptor beta chains follows, all from one sample in a study of shared clonotypes between healthy human individuals. Generated by immunoSEQ multiplex PCR, the TCRdb table keeps only in-frame clones and is missing some. The data contain roughly 2,500,000 clones, 90% to 95% of them singletons. The sample was naive CD4+ T cells from PBMCs. The receptors come from a man between 18 and 29 years old in good health. Some clones in this sample may be carry-over from other donors' samples. CDR3s include the opening cysteine and the closing phenylalanine or tryptophan. D genes are given only for firm matches. Rows give clone size only sometimes, using once, few, many, or a class for an expanded clone.

len: 15; j_gene: TRBJ2-1; v_gene: TRBV5-4; d_gene: NA; abundance: once; CDR3nt: TGTGCCAGCACCAGGCGGGGTGCTGGCTACAATGAGCAGTTCTTC; CDR3aa: CASTRRGAGYNEQFF
len: 14; j_gene: TRBJ1-1; v_gene: TRBV29-1; d_gene: NA; abundance: NA; CDR3nt: TGCAGCGTTGAACGTCTGTCCATGAACACTGAAGCTTTCTTT; CDR3aa: CSVERLSMNTEAFF
len: 14; j_gene: TRBJ1-2; v_gene: TRBV28; d_gene: TRBD1; abundance: NA; CDR3nt: TGTGCCAGCAGTTACGGGACAGCTAACTATGGCTACACCTTC; CDR3aa: CASSYGTANYGYTF
len: 15; j_gene: TRBJ1-2; v_gene: TRBV12-2; d_gene: NA; abundance: NA; CDR3nt: TGTGCAAGTCGCACCACCCTACGGAAAAACTATGGCTACACCTTC; CDR3aa: CASRTTLRKNYGYTF
len: 15; j_gene: TRBJ2-1; v_gene: TRBV6-5; d_gene: NA; abundance: NA; CDR3nt: TGTGCCAGCAGTTTAGTGGGGGGCGAAGGCTATGAGCAGTTCTTC; CDR3aa: CASSLVGGEGYEQFF
len: 16; j_gene: TRBJ2-7; v_gene: TRBV28; d_gene: NA; abundance: NA; CDR3nt: TGTGCCAGCAGTTTAACGGACGCAAATCCAACCTACGAGCAGTACTTC; CDR3aa: CASSLTDANPTYEQYF
len: 16; j_gene: TRBJ2-1; v_gene: TRBV28; d_gene: NA; abundance: NA; CDR3nt: TGTGCCAGCAGTTTATTGGGTAGCACCAACTACAATGAGCAGTTCTTC; CDR3aa: CASSLLGSTNYNEQFF
len: 15; j_gene: TRBJ2-3; v_gene: TRBV6-5; d_gene: NA; abundance: NA; CDR3nt: TGTGCCAGCAGTTTTAGGGGGGCCCTGACAGATACGCAGTATTTT; CDR3aa: CASSFRGALTDTQYF
len: 11; j_gene: TRBJ2-5; v_gene: TRBV7-9; d_gene: TRBD2; abundance: NA; CDR3nt: TGTGCCAGCACCGGGGGGACGGACCTCTACTTC; CDR3aa: CASTGGTDLYF
len: 14; j_gene: TRBJ2-5; v_gene: TRBV6-1; d_gene: TRBD1; abundance: NA; CDR3nt: TGTGCCAGCAGGGTGACAGGGAGTCAAGAGACCCAGTACTTC; CDR3aa: CASRVTGSQETQYF
len: 15; j_gene: TRBJ1-5; v_gene: TRBV7-2; d_gene: NA; abundance: NA; CDR3nt: TGTGCCAGCAGCCGGAACCCGGGCCCTAATCAGCCCCAGCATTTT; CDR3aa: CASSRNPGPNQPQHF
len: 15; j_gene: TRBJ1-2; v_gene: TRBV28; d_gene: TRBD1; abundance: NA; CDR3nt: TGTGCCAGCAGTTTATTGACAGGGAAGGCGTATGGCTACACCTTC; CDR3aa: CASSLLTGKAYGYTF
len: 11; j_gene: TRBJ1-1; v_gene: TRBV7-9; d_gene: TRBD1; abundance: NA; CDR3nt: TGTGCCAGCAGCCAGACAGGGGCAGCTTTCTTT; CDR3aa: CASSQTGAAFF
len: 13; j_gene: TRBJ1-2; v_gene: TRBV27; d_gene: NA; abundance: NA; CDR3nt: TGTGCCGTTAGGTGGGGGGGCGGATTGAGCTACACCTTC; CDR3aa: CAVRWGGGLSYTF
len: 16; j_gene: TRBJ1-1; v_gene: TRBV7-9; d_gene: NA; abundance: NA; CDR3nt: TGTGCCAGCAGCTCCCGGGGGGCGTCCTTGGTTACTGAAGCTTTCTTT; CDR3aa: CASSSRGASLVTEAFF
len: 11; j_gene: TRBJ1-2; v_gene: TRBV19; d_gene: NA; abundance: few; CDR3nt: TGTGCCAGTACTGCCAACTATGGCTACACCTTC; CDR3aa: CASTANYGYTF
len: 13; j_gene: TRBJ2-2; v_gene: TRBV29-1; d_gene: NA; abundance: once; CDR3nt: TGCAGCGTTGAAGAAGGGCGAACCGGGGAGCTGTTTTTT; CDR3aa: CSVEEGRTGELFF
len: 13; j_gene: TRBJ2-7; v_gene: TRBV6-6; d_gene: NA; abundance: NA; CDR3nt: TGTGCCAGCAGTTACGCCGGGGACTACGAGCAGTACTTC; CDR3aa: CASSYAGDYEQYF
len: 14; j_gene: TRBJ2-1; v_gene: TRBV2; d_gene: TRBD1; abundance: NA; CDR3nt: TGTGCCAGCAGTGGACAGGGGGCGGGAGTTGAGCAGTTCTTC; CDR3aa: CASSGQGAGVEQFF
len: 14; j_gene: TRBJ1-4; v_gene: TRBV28; d_gene: TRBD1; abundance: NA; CDR3nt: TGTGCCAGCAGTTGGAGACAGGGACGTGAAAAACTGTTTTTT; CDR3aa: CASSWRQGREKLFF
len: 15; j_gene: TRBJ2-7; v_gene: TRBV6-5; d_gene: NA; abundance: once; CDR3nt: TGTGCCAGCAGTTACTTGGCAGGGGCGTCTCACGAGCAGTACTTC; CDR3aa: CASSYLAGASHEQYF
len: 13; j_gene: TRBJ2-5; v_gene: TRBV9; d_gene: NA; abundance: NA; CDR3nt: TGTGCCAGCAGCGTAGCTAATAGCGCAGAGCAGTACTTC; CDR3aa: CASSVANSAEQYF
len: 15; j_gene: TRBJ1-2; v_gene: TRBV27; d_gene: NA; abundance: NA; CDR3nt: TGTGCCAGCAGTTCGCGGCGGGGGCATCAGGATGGCTACACCTTC; CDR3aa: CASSSRRGHQDGYTF
len: 15; j_gene: TRBJ2-3; v_gene: TRBV11-2; d_gene: NA; abundance: NA; CDR3nt: TGTGCCAGCAGCTCTCTGACAGGAAATTCAGATACGCAGTATTTT; CDR3aa: CASSSLTGNSDTQYF
len: 17; j_gene: TRBJ1-3; v_gene: TRBV5-4; d_gene: NA; abundance: NA; CDR3nt: TGTGCCAGCAGCTCGGGGCCAGGTCCAAGCTCTGGAAACACCATATATTTT; CDR3aa: CASSSGPGPSSGNTIYF
len: 16; j_gene: TRBJ2-2; v_gene: TRBV28; d_gene: TRBD1; abundance: NA; CDR3nt: TGTGCCAGCAGTTGGGGACAGGGGGTAAACACCGGGGAGCTGTTTTTT; CDR3aa: CASSWGQGVNTGELFF
len: 13; j_gene: TRBJ2-7; v_gene: TRBV5-1; d_gene: NA; abundance: NA; CDR3nt: TGCGCCAGCAGCTTGGGGGGTCTCTACGAGCAGTACTTC; CDR3aa: CASSLGGLYEQYF
len: 17; j_gene: TRBJ2-6; v_gene: TRBV4-3; d_gene: TRBD1; abundance: few; CDR3nt: TGCGCCAGCAGCCAATTGACAGGGGGAGGCTGGGCCAACGTCCTGACTTTC; CDR3aa: CASSQLTGGGWANVLTF
len: 17; j_gene: TRBJ1-5; v_gene: TRBV19; d_gene: NA; abundance: NA; CDR3nt: TGTGCCACCCGAATCTTCGCGGGAGCGGCATACAATCAGCCCCAGCATTTT; CDR3aa: CATRIFAGAAYNQPQHF
len: 11; j_gene: TRBJ2-7; v_gene: TRBV6-6; d_gene: NA; abundance: once; CDR3nt: TGTGCCCACGGACGATTCTACGAGCAGTACTTC; CDR3aa: CAHGRFYEQYF
len: 14; j_gene: TRBJ2-1; v_gene: TRBV5-6; d_gene: NA; abundance: NA; CDR3nt: TGTGCCAGCAGCTTGGATCCGACTGCCAATGAGCAGTTCTTC; CDR3aa: CASSLDPTANEQFF
len: 14; j_gene: TRBJ1-5; v_gene: TRBV11-2; d_gene: NA; abundance: NA; CDR3nt: TGTGCCAGCAGCCAACAGGGCTACAATCAGCCCCAGCATTTT; CDR3aa: CASSQQGYNQPQHF
len: 16; j_gene: TRBJ2-3; v_gene: TRBV27; d_gene: TRBD2; abundance: NA; CDR3nt: TGTGCCAGCAGTTTACGCACTAGCGGGAGGGCATATACGCAGTATTTT; CDR3aa: CASSLRTSGRAYTQYF
len: 14; j_gene: TRBJ1-1; v_gene: TRBV6-1; d_gene: NA; abundance: once; CDR3nt: TGTGCCAGCAGTCCCGGAGGGGGGAACGATGAAGCTTTCTTT; CDR3aa: CASSPGGGNDEAFF
len: 15; j_gene: TRBJ2-5; v_gene: TRBV9; d_gene: NA; abundance: once; CDR3nt: TGTGCCAGCAGCGTAGGGCTAGCGCCTCAAGAGACCCAGTACTTC; CDR3aa: CASSVGLAPQETQYF
len: 14; j_gene: TRBJ1-1; v_gene: TRBV6-1; d_gene: NA; abundance: NA; CDR3nt: TGTGCCAGCAGTCTCGACCGCCTGTACACTGAAGCTTTCTTT; CDR3aa: CASSLDRLYTEAFF
len: 18; j_gene: TRBJ1-2; v_gene: TRBV6-1; d_gene: NA; abundance: NA; CDR3nt: TGTGCCAGCAGTGAAAGACCTGACCCTAATACCCTAAACTATGGCTACACCTTC; CDR3aa: CASSERPDPNTLNYGYTF